The entry below describes one T cell receptor (beta chain). What it binds is unknown. The data originate from a study of cytomegalovirus exposure and HLA in healthy donors. Study-wide results and caveats: According to a subsequent analysis, TCR clusters from the first cohort were inclined to appear together in the 130 or so validation repertoires. CMV antigen specificity was confirmed in vitro for a few CMV-associated chains.

Only in-frame clones appear in the TCRdb table, and some are missing; sequencing was by immunoSEQ multiplex PCR. The sample comprises roughly 130,000 clones, 84% of which are singletons, and more than 1.4% rests with the top ten. CDR1 is SGHVS, CDR2 FQNEAQ, per germline. The CDR3 runs to 15 residues. The V and J ends lost 1 base and 4 bases, in that order; junction bases with no gene match: 3. Sequences were obtained from PBMCs. The clonotype was recovered from a woman aged 30 to 39 in good health and CMV-seronegative. The chain carries TRBV7-8 and TRBJ2-1; the match to TRBD1 covers 8 bases. The CDR3 protein is CASSLGRGQYNEQFF. CDR3 bases: TGTGCCAGCAGCTTAGGCAGGGGGCAGTACAATGAGCAGTTCTTC.